The clone carrying this TCR beta chain was counted only a few times. Antigen specificity is unknown. This sample was taken from a study of beta chain features in type 1 diabetes. Study at large: Investigators examined some 110,000,000 sorted cells across all samples.

A single heparinised draw of roughly 110 mL on average was taken per donor. Whole-study results and caveats: A closer apparent resemblance between naive, central memory and Treg TCRB repertoires was seen in patients than in healthy donors. Lower insertion and higher deletion counts appeared at VDJ junctions in type 1 diabetes patients. Type 1 diabetes patients had TCRB CDR3s that were shorter (moderately but significantly so) in all four CD4+ subsets.

The sequenced template was cDNA made from the entire isolated RNA. Here immunoSEQ multiplex PCR was the method, and the copy in TCRdb shows in-frame clones only, minus some. Among around 130,000 clones listed, around 9% were seen once. The CDR3 has 13 residues. Germline V lookup: CDR1 MNHNY, CDR2 SVGAGI (reference sequence). Unmatched junction bases numbered 9, after V lost 10 bases and J lost 6 bases. The chain joins TRBV6-6 to TRBJ2-3; TRBD2 agrees at 8 bases. Material: central memory CD4+ T cells from blood. The sequence was collected from a young man with type 1 diabetes. As DNA, the CDR3 is TGTGCCACCAAAACGGGAGGGGGGGATACGCAGTATTTT. It translates to CATKTGGGDTQYF.